The clone carrying this TCR beta chain was counted ten times or more. Its matching antigen is unknown. Mismatch with germline at one junction end may stem from a read error. These data originate in a study of blood T cells in healthy people across ages. Overall study results and limits: Older individuals had lower TCR beta diversity per million T cells (the decline was roughly linear).

Primed by a sample-barcoded 5' primer and a J-beta primer mix, a second PCR proceeded for about 7 to 11 cycles. Using its own MiXCR run on the 5' RACE reads, TCRdb lists one record per CDR3 protein. The sample holds more than 550,000 distinct CDR3 sequences, roughly 20% seen once. CDR3 length equals 11 residues. Material: blood. The sequence came from an older man in good health. This chain joins TRBV12-3 or TRBV12-4 and TRBJ2-7, with D hard to call. The CDR3 region is CASSLVGEQYF. The CDR3 DNA is TGTGCCAGCAGCTTAGTTGGCGAGCAGTACTTC.